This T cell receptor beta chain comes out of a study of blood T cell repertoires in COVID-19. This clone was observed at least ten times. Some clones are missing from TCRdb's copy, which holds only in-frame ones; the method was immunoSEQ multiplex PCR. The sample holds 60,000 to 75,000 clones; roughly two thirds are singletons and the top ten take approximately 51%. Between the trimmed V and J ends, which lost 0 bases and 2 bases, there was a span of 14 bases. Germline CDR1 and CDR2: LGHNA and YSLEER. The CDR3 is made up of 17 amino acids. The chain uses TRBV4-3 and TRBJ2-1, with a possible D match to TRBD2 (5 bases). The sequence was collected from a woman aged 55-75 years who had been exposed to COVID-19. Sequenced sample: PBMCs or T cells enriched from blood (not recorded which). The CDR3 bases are TGCGCCAGCAGCCAAGATAGGCTAGCTCCAACCTACAATGAGCAGTTCTTC. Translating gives CASSQDRLAPTYNEQFF.